A selection of T cell receptor beta chains follows, all from one sample in a study of tumor-infiltrating lymphocytes in primary liver carcinoma. TCRdb used MiXCR to reprocess the multiplex PCR reads, holding one entry per CDR3 protein. The profile covers some 320,000 distinct CDR3 sequences, with roughly 60% appearing a single time and approximately 9% taken by the ten largest. The sequenced sample was peripheral blood. These receptors all stem from a man aged 35 to 55 with primary liver carcinoma and hepatitis B virus infection. Both conserved end residues are part of each CDR3. D genes are given only for firm matches. Clone size appears in some rows only: once, few, many, or a class for an expanded clone.

d_call j_call v_call clone_size cdr3_aa cdr3_nt
NA TRBJ2-7 TRBV9 NA CASSVGGSSYEQYF TGTGCCAGCAGCGTCGGGGGAAGCTCCTACGAGCAGTACTTC
NA TRBJ2-5 TRBV7-9 few CASSLQWGRGETQYF TGTGCCAGCAGCTTACAGTGGGGCAGGGGAGAGACCCAGTACTTC
TRBD2 TRBJ2-3 TRBV5-4 NA CASSSSSGGTDTQYF TGTGCCAGCAGCTCCTCTAGCGGAGGCACAGATACGCAGTATTTT
NA TRBJ2-1 TRBV11-2 many CASSPAQGSSYNEQFF TGTGCCAGCAGCCCCGCTCAGGGATCCTCCTACAATGAGCAGTTCTTC
NA TRBJ1-3 TRBV4-2 NA CASSRGTVLSGNTIYF TGTGCCAGCAGCCGAGGGACGGTGCTCTCTGGAAACACCATATATTTT
NA TRBJ1-1 TRBV12-3/TRBV12-4 once CASSILRGMGTEAFF TGTGCCAGCAGTATACTCAGGGGCATGGGCACTGAAGCTTTCTTT
NA TRBJ2-3 TRBV11-1 NA CASSLAGVILTDTHYF TGTGCCAGCAGCTTAGCGGGAGTTATTCTCACAGACACGCACTATTTT
TRBD1 TRBJ2-7 TRBV6-5 many CASSPGTGRYEQYF TGTGCCAGCAGTCCTGGGACAGGACGCTACGAGCAGTACTTC
TRBD2 TRBJ2-2 TRBV6-5 few CASSYTGLGTGELFF TGTGCCAGCAGTTACACGGGACTAGGCACCGGGGAGCTGTTTTTT
TRBD1 TRBJ1-2 TRBV6-5 NA CASRCVGDRGGGYTF TGTGCCAGCAGATGCGTCGGAGACAGGGGGGGTGGCTACACCTTC
TRBD1 TRBJ2-3 TRBV10-3 many CAISESDRGGDTQYF TGTGCCATCAGTGAGTCAGACAGGGGAGGAGATACGCAGTATTTT
TRBD1 TRBJ1-2 TRBV7-9 NA CANSFPGQGAGGYTF TGTGCCAATAGCTTCCCGGGACAGGGGGCAGGTGGCTACACCTTC
NA TRBJ2-3 TRBV5-4 NA CASSPQGGPDTQYF TGTGCCAGCAGCCCCCAAGGGGGGCCAGATACGCAGTATTTT
NA TRBJ1-4 TRBV29-1 NA CSVSGQAGGEKLFF TGCAGCGTTTCTGGGCAGGCCGGAGGTGAAAAACTGTTTTTT
TRBD2 TRBJ2-1 TRBV7-9 NA CASTLGTSGINEQFF TGTGCCAGCACCCTGGGTACTAGCGGGATCAATGAGCAGTTCTTC
TRBD2 TRBJ2-5 TRBV10-2 NA CASSVLRGSGTETQYF TGCGCCAGCAGTGTACTTCGTGGGAGCGGGACTGAGACCCAGTACTTC
NA TRBJ2-7 TRBV14 few CASSQQGSSYEQYF TGTGCCAGCAGCCAACAAGGGAGCTCCTACGAGCAGTACTTC
NA TRBJ1-2 TRBV6-2/TRBV6-3 NA CASSYSAGNYGYAF TGTGCCAGCAGTTACTCCGCCGGGAACTATGGCTACGCCTTC
NA TRBJ1-2 TRBV6-5 many CASSPFRGGYGYTF TGTGCCAGCAGCCCCTTTAGGGGCGGCTATGGCTACACCTTC
TRBD1 TRBJ1-4 TRBV7-9 NA CASSLDGDSHEKLLF TGTGCCAGTAGCTTAGACGGGGACAGTCACGAAAAACTGCTTTTT
NA TRBJ1-4 TRBV29-1 NA CSIAGGQETEKLFF TGCAGCATCGCGGGGGGTCAGGAGACTGAAAAACTGTTTTTT
TRBD2 TRBJ2-1 TRBV11-2 NA CASSQGLACGDEQFF TGTGCCAGCAGCCAGGGACTAGCGTGTGGCGATGAGCAGTTCTTC
NA TRBJ2-5 TRBV12-3/TRBV12-4 NA CASLPAPRGVTQYF TGTGCCAGCCTTCCGGCTCCTAGGGGGGTGACCCAGTACTTC
NA TRBJ2-5 TRBV11-2 NA CASSVFSRGEEIQYF TGTGCCAGCAGCGTTTTCTCCCGCGGGGAAGAGATCCAGTACTTC
TRBD2 TRBJ2-7 TRBV11-2 many CASSLVRGRAFHEQYF TGTGCCAGCAGCTTAGTTCGGGGGAGGGCCTTCCACGAGCAGTACTTC
NA TRBJ2-3 TRBV30 NA CAWSVVDRSTDTQYF TGTGCCTGGAGTGTTGTTGACCGTAGCACAGATACGCAGTATTTT
TRBD2 TRBJ2-7 TRBV12-3/TRBV12-4 NA CASGPGGSGIYYEQYF TGTGCCAGCGGCCCTGGGGGTAGCGGGATCTATTACGAGCAGTACTTC
NA TRBJ2-3 TRBV4-3 few CACSQDLNTPGTQYF TGCGCCTGCAGCCAAGATTTAAACACCCCAGGTACGCAGTATTTT
TRBD2 TRBJ2-1 TRBV12-3/TRBV12-4 NA CASNRAGSGYYEQFF TGTGCCAGCAATCGAGCGGGAAGTGGCTACTATGAGCAGTTCTTC
NA TRBJ1-6 TRBV11-2 NA CASSPLANSPLHF TGTGCCAGCAGTCCGCTGGCGAACTCACCCCTCCACTTT
NA TRBJ2-1 TRBV13 NA CASSPPTNPYNEQFF TGTGCCAGCAGCCCCCCGACGAACCCCTACAATGAGCAGTTCTTC
TRBD2 TRBJ2-1 TRBV5-5 NA CASNSLAGGHVEQFF TGTGCCAGCAACTCGCTAGCGGGAGGGCACGTTGAGCAGTTCTTC
NA TRBJ2-1 TRBV28 NA CASSLRTNYNEQFF TGTGCCAGCAGCCTTAGGACAAACTACAATGAGCAGTTCTTC
TRBD1 TRBJ2-3 TRBV29-1 many CSVVRGRTDTQYF TGCAGCGTGGTCAGGGGGCGCACAGATACGCAGTATTTT
NA TRBJ1-5 TRBV28 few CASSPEGEWGDQPQHF TGTGCCAGCAGCCCGGAGGGGGAGTGGGGCGATCAGCCCCAGCATTTT
TRBD2 TRBJ2-5 TRBV6-2/TRBV6-3 many CASSYGTTFSDPGGETQYF TGTGCCAGCAGTTACGGGACGACGTTTAGCGACCCGGGGGGAGAGACCCAGTACTTC
NA TRBJ2-3 TRBV11-1 many CASSFGDSTDTQYF TGTGCCAGCAGCTTCGGAGATAGCACAGATACGCAGTATTTT
NA TRBJ1-5 TRBV6-2/TRBV6-3 NA CASSYVQTSNQTQHF TGTGCCAGCAGTTACGTGCAGACTTCGAACCAGACCCAGCATTTT
NA TRBJ2-7 TRBV28 NA CASSPYGTALKYEQYF TGTGCCAGCAGTCCCTACGGGACTGCCCTCAAATACGAGCAGTACTTC
TRBD2 TRBJ2-7 TRBV7-8 NA CASSLGGTSDEQYF TGTGCCAGCAGCTTAGGGGGGACTAGCGACGAGCAGTACTTC
TRBD2 TRBJ2-1 TRBV14 NA CASSQGLAGIGYNEQFF TGTGCCAGCAGCCAAGGACTAGCGGGAATTGGCTACAATGAGCAGTTCTTC
NA TRBJ1-2 TRBV5-4 NA CASSLGDGGGYTF TGTGCCAGCAGCTTAGGTGACGGGGGTGGCTACACCTTC
TRBD1 TRBJ1-4 TRBV28 NA CAIGTGGGGKKLFF TGTGCCATAGGGACAGGTGGAGGAGGTAAAAAACTGTTTTTT
NA TRBJ1-2 TRBV4-3 many CASSHSGSGIYGYTF TGCGCCAGCAGCCATTCAGGGTCCGGTATCTATGGCTACACCTTC
TRBD1 TRBJ1-2 TRBV6-2/TRBV6-3 NA CASSCLGQGDGYTF TGTGCTAGCAGTTGCCTGGGACAGGGGGATGGCTACACCTTC
TRBD1 TRBJ1-5 TRBV6-1 once CVSSEAWGRGKSSNQPQHF TGTGTCAGCAGTGAAGCGTGGGGCAGGGGGAAATCTAGCAATCAGCCCCAGCATTTT